One sample yielded the 20 T cell receptor beta chains listed below, sequenced in a study of follicular helper T cells after annual influenza vaccination. Described time point: 2014-2015 season, pre-vaccination. The assay was immunoSEQ multiplex PCR, and TCRdb's table has in-frame clones only and misses some. The data show roughly 2,300 clones, approximately 86% seen once. Sequenced here: CXCR5+ CD38+ circulating T follicular helper cells from blood, sampled on the day of influenza vaccination. This sample's subset: circulating Tfh, non-naive CD4+CXCR5+PD-1+ (ICOS+CD38+ or ICOS-CD38-). These receptors were taken from an adult who received the influenza vaccine.

Here the CDR3 DNA reads TGTGCCAGCAGCCGGGACAGGGGAACCTACAATGAGCAGTTCTTC. It codes for CASSRDRGTYNEQFF. This chain joins TRBV11-1 and TRBJ2-1, with TRBD1 matching over 10 bases. This CDR3 is 15 amino acids long. Per the germline V gene, CDR1 is SGHAT and CDR2 is FQDESV (reference sequence). V trimming: 5 bases; J trimming: 2 bases; junction bases outside the gene matches: 3.

The chain is built from TRBV18 and TRBJ1-1, with 7 nucleotides matching TRBD1. V gave up 3 bases and J gave up 7 bases; unmatched junction bases: 5. CDR3 size: 13 residues. Germline V gene lookup returns CDR1 KGHSH and CDR2 LQKENI. The CDR3 loop reads CASSPGRGIEAFF. CDR3 sequence (DNA): TGTGCCAGCTCACCGGGCAGGGGGATTGAAGCTTTCTTT.

Note on this clone: At one end the junction does not follow the germline gene, possibly because of a read error. The sample carries other DNA sequences with the same CDR3. This rearrangement joins TRBV19 to TRBJ1-6; a weak D match, TRBD1 (6 bases). This CDR3 comprises 15 residues. Germline CDR1 LNHDA, CDR2 SQIVND (reference sequence). The CDR3 loop is CASSPYTGSNSPLHF. For the CDR3, the DNA is TGTGCCAGTAGTCCTTATACAGGGTCGAATTCCCCCCTCCACTTT.

The V call is TRBV29-1, the J call TRBJ1-2; 9 bases agree with TRBD1. CDR3 length equals 13 residues. The germline V gene encodes CDR1 SQVTM and CDR2 ANQGSEA. Trimming removed 3 bases from V and 5 bases from J; junction bases left unmatched: 4. This chain's CDR3 is CSVDFGQGYGYTF. CDR3 nucleotide sequence: TGCAGCGTTGATTTCGGACAGGGGTATGGCTACACCTTC.

This rearrangement joins TRBV5-1 to TRBJ1-1; D gene ambiguous. There are 14 residues in the CDR3. CDR1 and CDR2 from the germline V gene are SGHRS and YFSETQ. Trimming cost V 1 base and J 3 bases, with 10 bases left between them. Written as DNA, the CDR3 is TGCGCCAGCAGCTTGATTGGCCGGGACACTGAAGCTTTCTTT. Protein sequence: CASSLIGRDTEAFF.

The chain couples TRBV9 to TRBJ1-3, with D maybe TRBD1 (5 bases). Trimming removed 3 bases at V and 4 bases at J, with 11 bases between. Germline assignment: CDR1 SGDLS and CDR2 YYNGEE. The CDR3 consists of 14 residues. The CDR3 protein is CASSARATGNTIYF. CDR3 DNA: TGTGCCAGCAGCGCCAGGGCAACGGGAAACACCATATATTTT.

V is TRBV2 and J is TRBJ1-5; D call uncertain. The length of the CDR3 is 12 residues. CDR1 is SNHLY, CDR2 FYNNEI, per germline. Trimming cost V 8 bases and J 7 bases, with 12 bases left between them. CDR3: CASQEGDQPQHF. CDR3 bases: TGTGCCAGCCAGGAGGGTGACCAGCCCCAGCATTTT.

A few counts support this clone. This chain connects TRBV10-3 to TRBJ2-2, with a weak D call TRBD1 (5 bases). The length of the CDR3 is 14 residues. Germline lookup yields CDR1 ENHRY and CDR2 SYGVKD. The ends were cut back, 7 bases at V and 0 bases at J, with 9 bases in the middle. This CDR3 reads CAITTGPNTGELFF. The CDR3 DNA sequence: TGTGCCATCACTACAGGCCCGAACACCGGGGAGCTGTTTTTT.

This chain uses TRBV30 with TRBJ2-7; TRBD2 matches 12 bases. In germline, CDR1 is GTSNPN, CDR2 SVGIG (reference sequence). The V and J ends lost 3 bases and 1 base, in that order; junction bases with no gene match: 1. This CDR3 is 14 amino acids long. DNA for the CDR3: TGTGCCTGGAGGGGACTAGCGGGTTCCTACGAGCAGTACTTC. This gives the protein CAWRGLAGSYEQYF.

CDR3 sequence: CASSPGTGDSPLHF. DNA for the CDR3: TGTGCCAGCTCACCCGGGACAGGGGATTCACCCCTCCACTTT. This chain joins TRBV18 and TRBJ1-6; 10 nucleotides match TRBD1. Germline CDR1 and CDR2: KGHSH and LQKENI. The CDR3 has 14 residues. V lost 3 bases, J lost 8 bases, and 1 base stayed unmatched. Complete variable domain (other parts from reference TRBV18 and TRBJ1-6): NAGVMQNPRHLVRRRGQEARLRCSPMKGHSHVYWYRQLPEEGLKFMVYLQKENIIDESGMPKERFSAEFPKEGPSILRIQQVVRGDSAAYFCASSPGTGDSPLHFGNGTRLTVT.

This sequence joins TRBV2 and TRBJ2-1; tentatively, D is TRBD1 (6 bases). Germline CDR1 SNHLY, CDR2 FYNNEI. Trimming pared 3 bases from V and 9 bases from J, leaving 18 bases between. CDR3 length equals 15 residues. The CDR3 protein is CASSEWDHREGEQFF. The CDR3 DNA reads TGTGCCAGCAGTGAGTGGGACCACAGGGAAGGTGAGCAGTTCTTC.

The chain couples TRBV19 to TRBJ2-5; no firm D call. The CDR3 is 13 amino acids. The germline CDR1 and CDR2 sequences are LNHDA and SQIVND (reference sequence). Trimming removed 6 bases at V and 3 bases at J, with 11 bases between. The CDR3: CASSPGPKETQYF. Written as DNA, the CDR3 is TGTGCCAGTAGCCCCGGTCCTAAAGAGACCCAGTACTTC. Looking up the rest from reference TRBV19 and TRBJ2-5 gives the full variable domain: DGGITQSPKYLFRKEGQNVTLSCEQNLNHDAMYWYRQDPGQGLRLIYYSQIVNDFQKGDIAEGYSVSREKKESFPLTVTSAQKNPTAFYLCASSPGPKETQYFGPGTRLLVL.

This clone was detected only a few times. The chain carries TRBV5-4 and TRBJ2-2; 13 bases are shared with TRBD2. This CDR3 contains 15 residues. CDR1 and CDR2 from the germline V gene are SGHNT and YYREEE (reference sequence). The V segment lost 4 bases and the J segment 6 bases; nucleotides outside the gene matches: 3. The CDR3 spells CASSPTSGRSGELFF. As DNA, the CDR3 is TGTGCCAGCAGCCCGACTAGCGGGAGGTCCGGGGAGCTGTTTTTT.

The chain has TRBV7-2 and TRBJ1-1; D is unclear. From germline, CDR1 is SGHTA and CDR2 FQGNSA. Trimming took off 4 bases at V and 0 bases at J, with 6 bases between the two ends. This CDR3 comprises 13 residues. CDR3 nucleotides: TGTGCCAGCAGCTCTCGGTTGAACACTGAAGCTTTCTTT. The encoded protein is CASSSRLNTEAFF.

This chain connects TRBV28 to TRBJ1-6; TRBD1 aligns across 7 bases. V gave up 3 bases and J gave up 10 bases; unmatched junction bases: 12. Germline V CDR1 and CDR2: MDHEN, SYDVKM. This CDR3 region has 16 residues. The CDR3 nucleotides read TGTGCCAGCAGTTTTCCCGAGGGGGCCGGGAACTCACCCCTCCACTTT. Its protein is CASSFPEGAGNSPLHF.

The V and J genes are TRBV10-3 and TRBJ2-5; TRBD2 matches at 7 bases. V shed 10 bases and J 1 base; nucleotides not matched to a gene: 9. CDR1 ENHRY and CDR2 SYGVKD come from the germline V gene. The CDR3 loop spans 14 amino acids. The CDR3 bases are TGTGCCACTGCCCTGGGCGGGGGCCAAGAGACCCAGTACTTC. Protein: CATALGGGQETQYF.

V usage is TRBV29-1 and J usage is TRBJ2-2; unclear D gene. Looked up from germline, CDR1 is SQVTM and CDR2 is ANQGSEA. The CDR3 loop spans 12 amino acids. V was trimmed by 0 bases and J by 6 bases, leaving 5 bases between them. The CDR3 loop is CSVEEQAGELFF. CDR3 DNA: TGCAGCGTTGAAGAACAAGCCGGGGAGCTGTTTTTT.

The rearrangement joins TRBV7-9 to TRBJ2-2, with 7 bases lining up with TRBD2. There are 16 residues in the CDR3. With V trimmed by 5 bases and J by 1 base, 7 bases remained unmatched. CDR1 and CDR2 (germline): SEHNR, FQNEAQ (reference sequence). CDR3 protein: CASSRVSGGNTGELFF. DNA of the CDR3: TGTGCCAGCAGCCGAGTTTCGGGGGGGAACACCGGGGAGCTGTTTTTT.

The count of this clone is one. The rearrangement uses TRBV7-2 and TRBJ2-2; no firm D call. V was clipped by 4 bases and J by 2 bases, with 5 bases between them. The CDR3 is 13 residues long. Germline-derived CDR1 and CDR2 are SGHTA and FQGNSA. The CDR3 DNA follows: TGTGCCAGCAGCTCACTTAACACCGGGGAGCTGTTTTTT. This encodes CASSSLNTGELFF.

This clone was detected once. The V and J genes are TRBV19 and TRBJ1-5, with 9 bases lining up with TRBD1. The V segment lost 6 bases and the J segment 3 bases; nucleotides outside the gene matches: 9. Germline V gene lookup returns CDR1 LNHDA and CDR2 SQIVND (reference sequence). CDR3 length equals 16 residues. As DNA, the CDR3 is TGTGCCAGTAGCCGGACCGGACAGGGGAACAATCAGCCCCAGCATTTT. Residues: CASSRTGQGNNQPQHF. Looking up the rest from reference TRBV19 and TRBJ1-5 gives the full variable domain: DGGITQSPKYLFRKEGQNVTLSCEQNLNHDAMYWYRQDPGQGLRLIYYSQIVNDFQKGDIAEGYSVSREKKESFPLTVTSAQKNPTAFYLCASSRTGQGNNQPQHFGDGTRLSIL.